The 15 T cell receptor beta chains below were found in one sample sequenced in a study of blood T cells in healthy people across ages. Sample-barcoded 5' priming and a J-beta primer mix drove a second PCR of 7 to 11 cycles. TCRdb recomputed calls from the 5' RACE reads with MiXCR, one row per CDR3 protein. The table has a few hundred thousand distinct CDR3 sequences, approximately 27% seen once. The material sequenced was blood. These TCRs come from a woman in her 70s in good health.

The chain combines TRBV20-1 with TRBJ2-1; TRBD2 is a possible D gene (6 bases). The CDR3 totals 15 residues. Trimming pared 6 bases from V and 5 bases from J, leaving 20 bases between. Germline V CDR1 and CDR2: DFQATT, SNEGSKA (reference sequence). CDR3 bases: TGCAGTGCCATCATCCCTGGTGGGGGGAACAATGAGCAGTTCTTC. Its protein product is CSAIIPGGGNNEQFF.

This clonotype occurred many times. This chain connects TRBV7-2 to TRBJ2-3; D may be TRBD2 (5 bases). The CDR3 runs 14 residues. Trimming left V 5 bases short and J 4 bases short, with 13 bases between. Looked up from germline, CDR1 is SGHTA and CDR2 is FQGNSA. CDR3 in DNA: TGTGCCAGCAGCCTAGAGGGCCTATCAGATACGCAGTATTTT. Encoded protein: CASSLEGLSDTQYF.

The rearrangement links TRBV7-2 to TRBJ1-2; the match to TRBD1 covers 7 bases. Germline loops: CDR1 SGHTA, CDR2 FQGNSA. The CDR3 runs to 16 residues. The V and J ends lost 4 bases and 6 bases, in that order; junction bases with no gene match: 14. The chain's CDR3 is CASSSQGGDLWNGYTF. The CDR3 DNA reads as TGTGCCAGCAGCTCCCAGGGGGGGGACCTTTGGAATGGCTACACCTTC.

This clonotype was counted only a few times. The V and J genes are TRBV29-1 and TRBJ2-1, with 7 positions matching TRBD1. Germline CDR1 and CDR2: SQVTM and ANQGSEA. This CDR3 spans 12 amino acids. The CDR3 loop is CFVEGASNEQFF. The CDR3 DNA sequence: TGCTTCGTCGAGGGGGCTAGCAATGAGCAGTTCTTC.

This clonotype appeared a few times. This chain connects TRBV9 to TRBJ1-1; no clear D gene. The CDR3 totals 14 residues. Germline V lookup: CDR1 SGDLS, CDR2 YYNGEE. Trimming removed 4 bases at V and 4 bases at J, with 14 bases between. In DNA, the CDR3 is TGTGCCAGCAGCAGGATTTTAACGAGCACTGAAGCTTTCTTT. This translates into CASSRILTSTEAFF.

This clonotype was counted only a few times. The chain recombines TRBV3-1 with TRBJ2-5, with D perhaps TRBD2 (5 bases). Trimming pared 2 bases from V and 1 base from J, leaving 17 bases between. Germline values: CDR1 LGHDT, CDR2 YNNKEL (reference sequence). CDR3 length equals 17 residues. The CDR3 DNA sequence: TGTGCCAGCAGCCAAAATATGCCCCTAGCAGGCCAAGAGACCCAGTACTTC. Translating gives CASSQNMPLAGQETQYF.

CDR3 coding DNA: TGTGCCAGCAGCTTAACGATAGGGGATACGCAGTATTTT. Translation gives CASSLTIGDTQYF. V and J are TRBV7-3 and TRBJ2-3; the D is unclear. V gave up 0 bases and J gave up 6 bases, with 7 bases separating them. This CDR3 contains 13 residues. Per germline, CDR1 SGHTA and CDR2 FQGTGA.

The V and J genes are TRBV7-8 and TRBJ2-7; no reliable D call. V lost 5 bases to trimming and J lost 2 bases, with 13 bases between them. The germline V gene encodes CDR1 SGHVS and CDR2 FQNEAQ. This CDR3 contains 14 residues. In DNA form, the CDR3 reads TGTGCCAGCAGCCCCCCCGGTTTCACCTACGAGCAGTACTTC. Translating it yields CASSPPGFTYEQYF.

A few counts support this clonotype. CDR3 DNA sequence: TGTGCCAGCAGTAAGGGTTCCATGGTGGGAGAGCAGTACTTC. This codes for CASSKGSMVGEQYF. The chain couples TRBV27 to TRBJ2-5; TRBD2 is a possible D gene (5 bases). The CDR3 runs to 14 residues. The germline V gene encodes CDR1 MNHEY and CDR2 SMNVEV (reference sequence). Trimming removed 5 bases from V and 11 bases from J, with 21 bases in between.

J is TRBJ1-2 and V is TRBV6-6; 8 nucleotides agree with TRBD1. CDR1 and CDR2 from the germline V gene are MNHNY and SVGAGI (reference sequence). J lost 7 bases, V lost 4 bases, and 8 bases had no gene match. The CDR3 is 14 residues long. The CDR3 sequence is CASSLPQGAGGYTF. In nucleotides, the CDR3 is TGTGCCAGCAGTTTACCCCAGGGGGCAGGTGGCTACACCTTC.

The chain carries TRBV6-5 and TRBJ2-5; TRBD1 or TRBD2 may be the D gene (6 bases each). CDR1 is MNHEY, CDR2 SVGAGI, per germline. Between the trimmed V and J ends, which lost 6 bases and 0 bases, there was a span of 14 bases. The length of the CDR3 is 15 residues. DNA for the CDR3: TGTGCCAGCAGCTCAGTAGGGGGGAACCAAGAGACCCAGTACTTC. Translating it yields CASSSVGGNQETQYF.

This clonotype was recorded many times. Here the CDR3 reads CASSFDSFDGYTF. The CDR3 DNA is TGCGCCAGCAGTTTCGACAGTTTCGATGGCTACACCTTC. This rearrangement joins TRBV5-1 to TRBJ1-2; weak D call: TRBD1 (5 bases). This CDR3 spans 13 amino acids. Germline CDR1 is SGHRS and CDR2 is YFSETQ. The germline V and J ends were trimmed by 5 bases and 6 bases, with 14 bases remaining between them.

This rearrangement joins TRBV7-2 to TRBJ1-6; TRBD1 is a possible D gene (5 bases). This CDR3 has 15 residues. The V end lost 1 base, the J end lost 7 bases, and 11 bases lay between the germline ends. Germline CDR1 and CDR2: SGHTA and FQGNSA. CDR3 DNA: TGTGCCAGCAGCTTAGTTTCAGGGCAAAATTCACCCCTCCACTTT. Translating gives CASSLVSGQNSPLHF.

This clonotype was counted a few times. The CDR3 is CSVRDRGLEKLFF. CDR3 sequence (DNA): TGCAGCGTTCGGGACAGGGGGCTTGAAAAACTGTTTTTT. The chain employs TRBV29-1 and TRBJ1-4; 12 nucleotides align to TRBD1. Germline V gene lookup returns CDR1 SQVTM and CDR2 ANQGSEA. Trimming at V came to 5 bases and at J to 7 bases, leaving 2 bases not matched to a gene. The CDR3 runs to 13 residues.

This clonotype was observed a few times. The rearrangement uses TRBV3-1 and TRBJ1-2, with 9 bases that match TRBD1. This CDR3 region has 15 residues. V was pared by 2 bases and J by 2 bases, with 3 bases of the junction left unmatched. Germline V gene data show CDR1 as LGHDT and CDR2 as YNNKEL (reference sequence). In DNA form, the CDR3 reads TGTGCCAGCAGCCAATACGGGACAGGGAACTATGGCTACACCTTC. This translates into CASSQYGTGNYGYTF.